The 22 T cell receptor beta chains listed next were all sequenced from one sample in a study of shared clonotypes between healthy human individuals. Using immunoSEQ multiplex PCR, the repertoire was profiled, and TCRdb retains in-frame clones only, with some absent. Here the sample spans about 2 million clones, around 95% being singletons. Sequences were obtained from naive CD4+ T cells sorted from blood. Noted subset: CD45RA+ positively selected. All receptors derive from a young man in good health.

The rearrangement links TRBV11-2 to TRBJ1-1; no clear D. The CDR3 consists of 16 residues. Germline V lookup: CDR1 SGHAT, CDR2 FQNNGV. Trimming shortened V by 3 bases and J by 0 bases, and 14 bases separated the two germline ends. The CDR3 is CASSFTPGRMNTEAFF. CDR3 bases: TGTGCCAGCAGCTTTACTCCAGGACGGATGAACACTGAAGCTTTCTTT.

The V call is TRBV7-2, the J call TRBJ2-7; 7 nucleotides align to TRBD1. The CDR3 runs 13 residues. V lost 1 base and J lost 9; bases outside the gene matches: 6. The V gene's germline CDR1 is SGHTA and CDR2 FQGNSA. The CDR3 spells CASSLVSKGAQYF. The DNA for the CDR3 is TGTGCCAGCAGCTTAGTATCTAAGGGGGCGCAGTACTTC.

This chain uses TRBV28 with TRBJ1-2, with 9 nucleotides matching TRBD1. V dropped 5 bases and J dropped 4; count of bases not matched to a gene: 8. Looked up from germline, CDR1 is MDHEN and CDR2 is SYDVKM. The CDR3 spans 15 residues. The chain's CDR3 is CASSPLDRGFYGYTF. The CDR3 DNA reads TGTGCCAGCAGTCCTCTGGACAGGGGTTTCTATGGCTACACCTTC.

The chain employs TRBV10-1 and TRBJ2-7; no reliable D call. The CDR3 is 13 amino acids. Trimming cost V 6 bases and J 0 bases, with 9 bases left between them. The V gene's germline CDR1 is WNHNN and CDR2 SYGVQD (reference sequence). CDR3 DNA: TGCGCCAGCAGCGACGGTAGCTCCTACGAGCAGTACTTC. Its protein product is CASSDGSSYEQYF.

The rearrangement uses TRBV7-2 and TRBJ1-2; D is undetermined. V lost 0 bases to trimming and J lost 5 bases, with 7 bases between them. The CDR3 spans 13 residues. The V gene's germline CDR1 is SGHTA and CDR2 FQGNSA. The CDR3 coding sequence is TGTGCCAGCAGCTTAGCGCAGGTGTATGGCTACACCTTC. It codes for CASSLAQVYGYTF. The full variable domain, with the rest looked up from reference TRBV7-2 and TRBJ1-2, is GAGVSQSPSNKVTEKGKDVELRCDPISGHTALYWYRQSLGQGLEFLIYFQGNSAPDKSGLPSDRFSAERTGGSVSTLTIQRTQQEDSAVYLCASSLAQVYGYTFGSGTRLTVV.

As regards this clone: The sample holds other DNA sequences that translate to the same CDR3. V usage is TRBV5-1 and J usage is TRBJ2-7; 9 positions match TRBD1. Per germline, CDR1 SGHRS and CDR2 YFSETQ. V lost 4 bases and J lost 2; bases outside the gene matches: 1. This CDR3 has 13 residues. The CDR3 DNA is TGCGCCAGCAGCAGGACAGGGGCCTACGAGCAGTACTTC. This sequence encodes CASSRTGAYEQYF.

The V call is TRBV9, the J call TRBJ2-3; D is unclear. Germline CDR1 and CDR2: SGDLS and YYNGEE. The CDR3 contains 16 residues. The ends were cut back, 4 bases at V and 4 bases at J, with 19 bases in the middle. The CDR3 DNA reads TGTGCCAGCAGCACAAATTCCAAGGAGTTGGCAGATACGCAGTATTTT. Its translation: CASSTNSKELADTQYF. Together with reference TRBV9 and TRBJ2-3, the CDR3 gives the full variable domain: DSGVTQTPKHLITATGQRVTLRCSPRSGDLSVYWYQQSLDQGLQFLIQYYNGEERAKGNILERFSAQQFPDLHSELNLSSLELGDSALYFCASSTNSKELADTQYFGPGTRLTVL.

CDR3 nucleotides: TGTGCCAGCGCGGGAGGACAGGGGTTCCTAAGCTACACCTTC. Translated, it gives CASAGGQGFLSYTF. The chain joins TRBV6-5 to TRBJ1-2; TRBD1 aligns across 9 bases. Germline V gene data show CDR1 as MNHEY and CDR2 as SVGAGI. This CDR3 region has 14 residues. The trim removed 8 bases at V and 9 bases at J, leaving 13 bases unmatched.

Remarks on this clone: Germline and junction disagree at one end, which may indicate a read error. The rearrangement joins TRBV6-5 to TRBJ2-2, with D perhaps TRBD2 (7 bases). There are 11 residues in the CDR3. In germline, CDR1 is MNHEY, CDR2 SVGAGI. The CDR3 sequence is CASRGRGGLFF. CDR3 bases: TGTGCCAGCAGGGGTAGGGGGGGGCTGTTTTTT.

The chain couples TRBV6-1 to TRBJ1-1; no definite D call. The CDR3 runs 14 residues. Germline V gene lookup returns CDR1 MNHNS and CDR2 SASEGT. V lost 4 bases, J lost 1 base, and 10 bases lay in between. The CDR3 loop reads CASSVVISNTEAFF. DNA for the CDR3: TGTGCCAGCAGTGTGGTAATCTCGAACACTGAAGCTTTCTTT.

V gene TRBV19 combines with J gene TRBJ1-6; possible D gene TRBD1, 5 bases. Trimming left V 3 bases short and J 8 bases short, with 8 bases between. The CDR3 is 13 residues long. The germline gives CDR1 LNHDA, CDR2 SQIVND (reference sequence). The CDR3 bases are TGTGCCAGTAGTATTTTGGGGGATTCACCCCTCCACTTT. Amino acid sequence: CASSILGDSPLHF. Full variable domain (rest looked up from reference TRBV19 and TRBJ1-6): DGGITQSPKYLFRKEGQNVTLSCEQNLNHDAMYWYRQDPGQGLRLIYYSQIVNDFQKGDIAEGYSVSREKKESFPLTVTSAQKNPTAFYLCASSILGDSPLHFGNGTRLTVT.

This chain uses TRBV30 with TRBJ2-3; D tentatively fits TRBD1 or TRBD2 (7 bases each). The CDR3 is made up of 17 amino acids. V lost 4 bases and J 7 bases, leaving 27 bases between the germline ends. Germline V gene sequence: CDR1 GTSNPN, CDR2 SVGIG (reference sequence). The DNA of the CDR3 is TGTGCCTGGACTCGGGGGGCGCTGGGACCAGGGGGAAATACGCAGTATTTT. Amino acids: CAWTRGALGPGGNTQYF.

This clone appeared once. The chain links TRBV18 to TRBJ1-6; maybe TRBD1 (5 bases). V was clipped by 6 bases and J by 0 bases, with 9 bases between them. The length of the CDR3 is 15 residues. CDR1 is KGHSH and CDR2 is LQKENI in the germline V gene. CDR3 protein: CASSGGSSYNSPLHF. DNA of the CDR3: TGTGCCAGCTCCGGGGGGAGCTCCTATAATTCACCCCTCCACTTT.

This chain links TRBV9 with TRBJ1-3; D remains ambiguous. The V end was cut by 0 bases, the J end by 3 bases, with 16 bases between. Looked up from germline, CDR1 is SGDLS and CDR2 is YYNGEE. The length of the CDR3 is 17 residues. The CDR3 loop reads CASSVATSGGRGNTIYF. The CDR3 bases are TGTGCCAGCAGCGTAGCTACTTCTGGAGGCCGTGGAAACACCATATATTTT.

This CDR3 reads CASRSGVLDTGELFF. The CDR3 DNA reads TGCGCCAGCCGTTCGGGGGTATTGGATACCGGGGAGCTGTTTTTT. The rearrangement uses TRBV4-3 and TRBJ2-2, with D tentatively TRBD2 (6 bases). Germline CDR1 is LGHNA and CDR2 is YSLEER. Trimming stripped 8 bases from V and 5 bases from J, with 18 bases between. The CDR3 totals 15 residues.

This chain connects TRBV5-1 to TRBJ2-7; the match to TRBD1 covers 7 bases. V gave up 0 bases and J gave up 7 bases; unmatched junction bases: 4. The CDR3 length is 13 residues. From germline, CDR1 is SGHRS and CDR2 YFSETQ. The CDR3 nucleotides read TGCGCCAGCAGCTTGGCGTCAGGGGGTGAGCAGTACTTC. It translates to CASSLASGGEQYF.

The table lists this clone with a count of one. The CDR3 loop is CASSLEGTSWGPLHF. DNA for the CDR3: TGCGCCAGCAGCTTGGAAGGCACTTCCTGGGGACCCCTCCACTTT. The rearrangement uses TRBV5-1 and TRBJ1-6; D is uncertain. Germline CDR1 SGHRS, CDR2 YFSETQ. CDR3 length equals 15 residues. V lost 0 bases and J lost 12, with 16 bases in between.

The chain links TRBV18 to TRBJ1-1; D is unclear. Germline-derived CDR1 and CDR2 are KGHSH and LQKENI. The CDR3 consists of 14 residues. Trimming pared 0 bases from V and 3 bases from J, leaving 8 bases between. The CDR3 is CASSPPPVYTEAFF. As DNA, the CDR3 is TGTGCCAGCTCACCACCCCCGGTGTACACTGAAGCTTTCTTT.

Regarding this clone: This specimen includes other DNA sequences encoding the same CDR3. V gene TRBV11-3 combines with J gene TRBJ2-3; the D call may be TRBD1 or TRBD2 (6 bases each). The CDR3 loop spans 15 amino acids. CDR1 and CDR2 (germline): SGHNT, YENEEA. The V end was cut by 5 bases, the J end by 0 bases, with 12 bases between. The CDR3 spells CASSLGGTSTDTQYF. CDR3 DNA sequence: TGTGCCAGCAGCCTAGGGGGGACGAGCACAGATACGCAGTATTTT.

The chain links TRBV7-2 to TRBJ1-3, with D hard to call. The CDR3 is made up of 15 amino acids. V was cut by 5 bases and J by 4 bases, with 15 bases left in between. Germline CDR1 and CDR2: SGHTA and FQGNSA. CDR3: CASSALGVSGNTIYF. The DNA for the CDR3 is TGTGCCAGCAGCGCCCTCGGTGTATCAGGAAACACCATATATTTT. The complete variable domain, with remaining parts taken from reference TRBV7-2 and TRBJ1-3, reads GAGVSQSPSNKVTEKGKDVELRCDPISGHTALYWYRQSLGQGLEFLIYFQGNSAPDKSGLPSDRFSAERTGGSVSTLTIQRTQQEDSAVYLCASSALGVSGNTIYFGEGSWLTVV.

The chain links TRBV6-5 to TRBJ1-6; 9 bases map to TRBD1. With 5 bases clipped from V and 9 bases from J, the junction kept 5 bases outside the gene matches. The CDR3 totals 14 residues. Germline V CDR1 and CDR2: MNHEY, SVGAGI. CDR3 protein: CASSVQGAGSPLHF. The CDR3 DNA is TGTGCCAGCAGTGTACAGGGGGCCGGTTCACCCCTCCACTTT.

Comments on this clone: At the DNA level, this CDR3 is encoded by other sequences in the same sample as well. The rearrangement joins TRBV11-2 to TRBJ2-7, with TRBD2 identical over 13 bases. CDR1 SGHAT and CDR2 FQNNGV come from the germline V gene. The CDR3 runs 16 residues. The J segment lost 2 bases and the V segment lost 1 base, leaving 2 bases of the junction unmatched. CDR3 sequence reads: CASSLGGLAGAYEQYF. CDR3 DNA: TGTGCCAGCAGCTTAGGCGGACTAGCGGGGGCCTACGAGCAGTACTTC.